The 20 T cell receptor beta chains below come from one sample, sequenced in a study of T-cell reconstitution after alpha-beta-depleted transplantation in children. As it was prepared, the TCRbeta library received unique molecular identifiers. TCRdb recomputed calls from the PCR reads with MiXCR, one row per CDR3 protein. The sample holds some 290,000 distinct CDR3 sequences, roughly 25% seen once. Sample: PBMCs, mostly from graft donor cells, taken 180 days after TCRalphabeta/CD19-depleted stem cell transplant. These receptors all come from a male patient younger than 18 who had a stem cell transplant for acute lymphoblastic leukemia, so the T cells may come from the graft donor.

The table lists this clonotype with many counts. The chain employs TRBV29-1 and TRBJ2-1; TRBD1 aligns across 8 bases. Germline CDR1 is SQVTM and CDR2 is ANQGSEA. V was clipped by 4 bases and J by 4 bases; unmatched bases: 9. CDR3 length: 15 residues. The CDR3 loop reads CSVAHRDRQYNEQFF. CDR3 sequence (DNA): TGCAGCGTTGCCCACCGGGACAGGCAGTACAATGAGCAGTTCTTC.

The chain joins TRBV5-1 to TRBJ2-6; D remains unclear. The germline V gene encodes CDR1 SGHRS and CDR2 YFSETQ. Trimming stripped 0 bases from V and 0 bases from J, with 7 bases between. The CDR3 covers 16 residues. CDR3 in DNA: TGCGCCAGCAGCTTGGTTATTGCCTCTGGGGCCAACGTCCTGACTTTC. This translates into CASSLVIASGANVLTF.

CDR3 amino acids: CAISQGPNQPQHF. The CDR3 bases are TGTGCCATCAGTCAAGGCCCTAATCAGCCCCAGCATTTT. The chain links TRBV10-3 to TRBJ1-5; D is undetermined. The ends were cut back, 5 bases at V and 4 bases at J, with 9 bases in the middle. CDR3 length: 13 amino acids. Per germline, CDR1 ENHRY and CDR2 SYGVKD.

The genes are TRBV5-1 and TRBJ1-1; tentatively, D is TRBD1 (5 bases). CDR1 is SGHRS and CDR2 is YFSETQ in the germline V gene. The CDR3 runs 16 residues. V lost 2 bases and J lost 1, with 15 bases in between. The DNA of the CDR3 is TGCGCCAGCAGCTTCCCTAGGGGAGGTGGGAACACTGAAGCTTTCTTT. Translation: CASSFPRGGGNTEAFF.

As DNA, the CDR3 is TGTGCCAGCAGCCGGGAGGGGACTAGCGTCCTCCGCACAGATACGCAGTATTTT. Translation: CASSREGTSVLRTDTQYF. The chain joins TRBV7-8 to TRBJ2-3; 10 positions match TRBD2. The CDR3 length is 18 residues. Germline-derived CDR1 and CDR2 are SGHVS and FQNEAQ. V lost 5 bases to trimming and J lost 1 base; unmatched junction nucleotides: 12.

In the case of this clonotype: The junction differs from germline at one of its ends, possibly a read error. This chain uses TRBV20-1 with TRBJ2-1; 12 positions match TRBD2. This CDR3 is 17 amino acids long. The germline V gene has CDR1 DFQATT and CDR2 SNEGSKA (reference sequence). CDR3 in DNA: TGCTGTGCTAGAGATCCTTCTAGCGGGAGGGCCGGCAATGAGCAGTTCTTC. Translated: CCARDPSSGRAGNEQFF.

The chain couples TRBV11-1 to TRBJ2-1, with TRBD2 identical over 13 bases. Germline trimming cut 1 base from V and 0 bases from J; bases unmatched to any gene: 9. CDR3 length: 20 residues. From germline, CDR1 is SGHAT and CDR2 FQDESV (reference sequence). The CDR3 DNA sequence: TGTGCCAGCAGCTTAGGTTCGGGGACTAGCGGGATCGGCTCCTACAATGAGCAGTTCTTC. Translation: CASSLGSGTSGIGSYNEQFF.

V and J are TRBV20-1 and TRBJ2-3, with D perhaps TRBD2 (5 bases). Trimming took 0 bases from V and 6 from J, leaving 16 bases between them. The CDR3 contains 15 residues. From germline, CDR1 is DFQATT and CDR2 SNEGSKA (reference sequence). The CDR3 loop reads CSARDRPFRGDTQYF. The DNA of the CDR3 is TGCAGTGCTAGAGATCGACCCTTTAGAGGGGATACGCAGTATTTT.

This clonotype was counted between two and nine times. The chain joins TRBV4-1 to TRBJ1-5; a possible D gene is TRBD1 (5 bases). Germline V gene data show CDR1 as MGHRA and CDR2 as YSYEKL. CDR3 length: 13 amino acids. Between the trimmed V and J ends, which lost 1 base and 5 bases, there was a span of 6 bases. The CDR3 reads CASSQVRDQPQHF. The CDR3 DNA follows: TGCGCCAGCAGCCAAGTCAGGGATCAGCCCCAGCATTTT.

This clonotype was seen a few times. The V call is TRBV5-1, the J call TRBJ2-1; 8 nucleotides line up with TRBD1. The germline V gene encodes CDR1 SGHRS and CDR2 YFSETQ. V was clipped by 4 bases and J by 15 bases; unmatched bases: 12. The CDR3 loop spans 13 amino acids. CDR3 DNA sequence: TGCGCCAGCAGCCCCGGGGGTAGGGACAGGATGTTCTTC. It translates to CASSPGGRDRMFF.

This clonotype was found a few times. The chain is built from TRBV20-1 and TRBJ1-1; TRBD1 aligns across 7 bases. Germline assignment: CDR1 DFQATT and CDR2 SNEGSKA (reference sequence). V lost 1 base, J lost 0 bases, and 2 bases stayed unmatched. CDR3 length: 14 amino acids. Here the CDR3 DNA reads TGCAGTGCTAGAGTTGACAGGGTGAACACTGAAGCTTTCTTT. It specifies CSARVDRVNTEAFF.

This chain uses TRBV28 with TRBJ2-7; D is perhaps TRBD1 or TRBD2 (5 bases each). This CDR3 has 16 amino acids. Germline V gives CDR1 MDHEN, CDR2 SYDVKM. Trimming pared 5 bases from V and 1 base from J, leaving 18 bases between. This CDR3 reads CASSNPGTQYSYEQYF. CDR3 coding DNA: TGTGCCAGCAGTAACCCGGGGACCCAATATTCCTACGAGCAGTACTTC. Combining the CDR3 with reference TRBV28 and TRBJ2-7 gives the whole variable domain DVKVTQSSRYLVKRTGEKVFLECVQDMDHENMFWYRQDPGLGLRLIYFSYDVKMKEKGDIPEGYSVSREKKERFSLILESASTNQTSMYLCASSNPGTQYSYEQYFGPGTRLTVT.

This clonotype was seen only a few times. The rearrangement uses TRBV7-9 and TRBJ2-5; D ambiguous. Germline V gene lookup returns CDR1 SEHNR and CDR2 FQNEAQ (reference sequence). The CDR3 has 15 amino acids. V lost 0 bases and J lost 7, with 15 bases in between. For the CDR3, the DNA is TGTGCCAGCAGCTTAGCGATGACGGAGAGAGGGACCCAGTACTTC. It encodes CASSLAMTERGTQYF.

The sample holds a few counts of this clonotype. The rearrangement joins TRBV7-3 to TRBJ2-7, with 7 nucleotides matching TRBD1. Germline V gene lookup returns CDR1 SGHTA and CDR2 FQGTGA. The CDR3 extends over 14 amino acids. V gave up 1 base and J gave up 2 bases; unmatched junction bases: 2. In DNA form, the CDR3 reads TGTGCCAGCAGCTTAATGGGACAGCCCTACGAGCAGTACTTC. It encodes CASSLMGQPYEQYF.

This chain links TRBV11-2 with TRBJ2-1; 7 nucleotides match TRBD2. Germline-derived CDR1 and CDR2 are SGHAT and FQNNGV. The trim removed 2 bases at V and 12 bases at J, leaving 7 bases unmatched. CDR3 length: 13 residues. CDR3: CASSLSASGRQFF. The CDR3 nucleotides read TGTGCCAGCAGCTTATCCGCTAGCGGAAGGCAGTTCTTC.

The chain has TRBV5-1 and TRBJ2-3; the match to TRBD1 covers 11 bases. The CDR3 is 16 amino acids. The junction had 5 bases not matched to a gene; V was cut back by 1 base and J by 4 bases. Per germline, CDR1 SGHRS and CDR2 YFSETQ. DNA for the CDR3: TGCGCCAGCAGCTTGTCGGGACAGGGGGAAGCAGATACGCAGTATTTT. Amino acid sequence: CASSLSGQGEADTQYF. The entire variable domain, with the rest obtained from reference TRBV5-1 and TRBJ2-3, is as follows: KAGVTQTPRYLIKTRGQQVTLSCSPISGHRSVSWYQQTPGQGLQFLFEYFSETQRNKGNFPGRFSGRQFSNSRSEMNVSTLELGDSALYLCASSLSGQGEADTQYFGPGTRLTVL.

In this sample, this clonotype turned up a few times. The chain couples TRBV7-9 to TRBJ2-2, with a tentative D call TRBD1 (6 bases). Trimming stripped 5 bases from V and 6 bases from J, with 13 bases between. The CDR3 has 14 amino acids. Germline CDR1 is SEHNR and CDR2 is FQNEAQ (reference sequence). The CDR3 bases are TGTGCCAGCAGCCGGACAGTGGGGGCCGGGGAGCTGTTTTTT. Protein: CASSRTVGAGELFF.

The chain has TRBV6-5 and TRBJ1-2; D not certain. The CDR3 extends over 15 amino acids. CDR1 is MNHEY, CDR2 SVGAGI, per germline. V was clipped by 0 bases and J by 4 bases, with 12 bases between them. DNA of the CDR3: TGTGCCAGCAGTTACTCGATATGGGCGGCCTATGGCTACACCTTC. This encodes CASSYSIWAAYGYTF.

The V and J genes are TRBV11-2 and TRBJ2-4; a weak D match, TRBD1 (5 bases). Deletions cut 0 bases from V and 1 base from J, with 10 bases between. Per germline, CDR1 SGHAT and CDR2 FQNNGV. This CDR3 comprises 16 residues. CDR3 DNA sequence: TGTGCCAGCAGCTTAGAAGGGGCAATGGCCAAAAACATTCAGTACTTC. Residues: CASSLEGAMAKNIQYF.

The rearrangement joins TRBV7-9 to TRBJ2-7, with a weak D call TRBD2 (5 bases). The CDR3 sequence is 13 residues long. V lost 2 bases and J lost 2, with 7 bases in between. Germline V lookup: CDR1 SEHNR, CDR2 FQNEAQ (reference sequence). CDR3: CASSLPGTYEQYF. CDR3 coding DNA: TGTGCCAGCAGCTTACCGGGGACCTACGAGCAGTACTTC.